These T cell receptor beta chains were read from a single sample in a study of CD8 T cells in Susac syndrome. TCRdb re-called the immunoSEQ multiplex PCR reads through MiXCR, storing one row per CDR3 protein. The sample records some 160,000 distinct CDR3 sequences, 92% being singletons. The specimen sequenced was CD4+ T cells from PBMCs. The origin of the receptors is a human donor in good health. Each CDR3 is given with its conserved first and last residue. A D gene is named only where the DNA matches it firmly. The listing skips clone size in some rows; elsewhere it reads once, few, many or a size class.

D gene: TRBD2; V gene: TRBV25-1; clone size: once; J gene: TRBJ2-5; CDR3 DNA: TGTGCCAGCAGTGACCCAGCGGGGTCAGAGACCCAGTACTTC; CDR3 protein: CASSDPAGSETQYF
D gene: .; V gene: TRBV19; clone size: .; J gene: TRBJ1-2; CDR3 DNA: TGTGCCAGTAGTATAGACCAGGGCGGCCGTGGCTACACCTTC; CDR3 protein: CASSIDQGGRGYTF
D gene: TRBD2; V gene: TRBV25-1; clone size: .; J gene: TRBJ2-1; CDR3 DNA: TGTGCCAGCAGATACTCCGGGACTATCGACAATGAGCAGTTCTTC; CDR3 protein: CASRYSGTIDNEQFF
D gene: .; V gene: TRBV30; clone size: .; J gene: TRBJ2-2; CDR3 DNA: TGTGCCTGCGGGAAGAAGACAGGGACTACCCCCGGGGAGCTGTTTTTT; CDR3 protein: CACGKKTGTTPGELFF
D gene: TRBD2; V gene: TRBV28; clone size: .; J gene: TRBJ2-1; CDR3 DNA: TGTGCCAGCAGGGGCGGGGGCTACAATGAGCAGTTCTTC; CDR3 protein: CASRGGGYNEQFF
D gene: .; V gene: TRBV3-1; clone size: .; J gene: TRBJ2-7; CDR3 DNA: TGTGCCAGCAGTCTTCTCTCCTACGAGCAGTACTTC; CDR3 protein: CASSLLSYEQYF
D gene: .; V gene: TRBV15; clone size: few; J gene: TRBJ1-4; CDR3 DNA: TGTGCCACCAGTAGAGAAAGGGTACCCACAACTAATGAAAAACTGTTTTTT; CDR3 protein: CATSRERVPTTNEKLFF
D gene: .; V gene: TRBV12-3/TRBV12-4; clone size: .; J gene: TRBJ1-3; CDR3 DNA: TGTGCCAGCAGTCCAGCGAGCTCTGGAAACACCATATATTTT; CDR3 protein: CASSPASSGNTIYF
D gene: TRBD1; V gene: TRBV18; clone size: .; J gene: TRBJ2-2; CDR3 DNA: TGTGCCAGCTCACCCCCCGGGACAGTGTACACCGGGGAGCTGTTTTTT; CDR3 protein: CASSPPGTVYTGELFF
D gene: TRBD2; V gene: TRBV27; clone size: .; J gene: TRBJ2-2; CDR3 DNA: TGTGCCAGCGGTAGCGGGAGGGCCGCGGAGCTGTTTTTT; CDR3 protein: CASGSGRAAELFF
D gene: .; V gene: TRBV6-1; clone size: once; J gene: TRBJ1-2; CDR3 DNA: TGTGCCAGCAGCGAAATGGCGGGTTATGATGTCTATGGCTACACCTTC; CDR3 protein: CASSEMAGYDVYGYTF
D gene: TRBD1; V gene: TRBV19; clone size: .; J gene: TRBJ2-7; CDR3 DNA: TGTGCCAGTAGTAGTGGTCGGACAGGGAAAATCTACGAGCAGTACTTC; CDR3 protein: CASSSGRTGKIYEQYF
D gene: TRBD1; V gene: TRBV5-4; clone size: .; J gene: TRBJ2-3; CDR3 DNA: TGTGCCAGCAGCACGAACCGGGACAGGAGTACAGATACGCAGTATTTT; CDR3 protein: CASSTNRDRSTDTQYF
D gene: TRBD1; V gene: TRBV30; clone size: .; J gene: TRBJ1-4; CDR3 DNA: TGTGCCTGGAGTCTCATACGGACAGGATCAGAGAAACTGTTTTTT; CDR3 protein: CAWSLIRTGSEKLFF
D gene: .; V gene: TRBV7-7; clone size: .; J gene: TRBJ1-2; CDR3 DNA: TGTGCTAGCAGCCTCGGGAATGGGCAACCATACACCTTC; CDR3 protein: CASSLGNGQPYTF
D gene: TRBD2; V gene: TRBV7-2; clone size: .; J gene: TRBJ2-5; CDR3 DNA: TGTGCCAGCAGCCCGCTAGGTAGCGGGGAGACCCAGTACTTC; CDR3 protein: CASSPLGSGETQYF
D gene: .; V gene: TRBV19; clone size: .; J gene: TRBJ1-5; CDR3 DNA: TGTGCCAGTAGTATAGACCCGAGGAGCAATCAGCCCCAGCATTTT; CDR3 protein: CASSIDPRSNQPQHF
D gene: TRBD1; V gene: TRBV12-3/TRBV12-4; clone size: .; J gene: TRBJ1-2; CDR3 DNA: TGTGCCAGCAGTTCTCAGGGGGATTCGCATGGCTACACCTTC; CDR3 protein: CASSSQGDSHGYTF
D gene: .; V gene: TRBV7-8; clone size: .; J gene: TRBJ2-7; CDR3 DNA: TGTGCCAGCAGCGTAAGACAGCTTTCCTACGAGCAGTACTTC; CDR3 protein: CASSVRQLSYEQYF
D gene: .; V gene: TRBV19; clone size: .; J gene: TRBJ1-1; CDR3 DNA: TGTGCCAGTAGCGGGACGTTCAACACTGAAGCTTTCTTT; CDR3 protein: CASSGTFNTEAFF
D gene: .; V gene: TRBV5-1; clone size: .; J gene: TRBJ2-5; CDR3 DNA: TGCGCCAGCAGCTTTCCCGACGACCCCCTAGGCCCCCAAGAGACCCAGTACTTC; CDR3 protein: CASSFPDDPLGPQETQYF
D gene: TRBD1; V gene: TRBV27; clone size: .; J gene: TRBJ2-6; CDR3 DNA: TGTACCAGCAGTAGAAATACTGACAGGGCTGGGGCCAACGTCCTGACTTTC; CDR3 protein: CTSSRNTDRAGANVLTF
D gene: .; V gene: TRBV11-2; clone size: .; J gene: TRBJ1-5; CDR3 DNA: TGTGCCAGCAGCTCCCTTCGAGGGAGTTTCGATCAGCCCCAGCATTTT; CDR3 protein: CASSSLRGSFDQPQHF